This T cell receptor beta chain was obtained from a study of cytomegalovirus exposure and HLA in healthy donors. The PCR ran on 60 Vbeta and 13 Jbeta primers. Profiling relied on immunoSEQ multiplex PCR, and the TCRdb table lists in-frame clones only, not all of them. This repertoire shows about 110,000 clones, approximately 82% found once; its top ten account for roughly 12%. Points from the study as a whole: Fewer N-insertions than the roughly 600-donor mean were reportedly shown by an Asian-associated ancestry cluster in a later analysis.

On this clone itself: The target antigen is unknown.

The sample taken for sequencing was PBMCs. The receptor's source is a man aged 25-40 years in good health and CMV-seropositive.

This CDR3 reads CASRDRFNQPQHF. DNA of the CDR3: TGTGCCAGCCGGGACAGATTCAATCAGCCCCAGCATTTT. The chain joins TRBV28 to TRBJ1-5, with 7 bases aligning to TRBD1. The CDR3 has 13 amino acids. V was pared by 8 bases and J by 3 bases, with 4 bases of the junction left unmatched. The germline gives CDR1 MDHEN, CDR2 SYDVKM.